The clone carrying this T cell receptor beta chain has a single count. Its antigen remains unknown. The sample belongs to a study of T cell responses to AZD1222 COVID-19 vaccine. Broader study findings: Unmutated variant regions are reportedly targeted by nearly half of spike-specific TCRs.

CDR1 LGHDT and CDR2 YNNKEL come from the germline V gene (reference sequence). CDR3 length: 15 amino acids. V lost 1 base to trimming and J lost 8 bases, with 17 bases between them. Produced via immunoSEQ multiplex PCR; TCRdb's table is partial and in-frame only. The table has some 120,000 clones, about nine tenths seen once. This chain joins TRBV3-1 (or the pseudogene TRBV3-2) and TRBJ1-2; D remains unclear. The TCR originated in an adult in good health. The starting material was peripheral blood, obtained on day 0 of AZD1222 vaccination. Here the CDR3 reads CASSQGEKGSQGYTF. The CDR3 DNA is TGTGCCAGCAGCCAAGGCGAAAAGGGTTCCCAAGGCTACACCTTC.